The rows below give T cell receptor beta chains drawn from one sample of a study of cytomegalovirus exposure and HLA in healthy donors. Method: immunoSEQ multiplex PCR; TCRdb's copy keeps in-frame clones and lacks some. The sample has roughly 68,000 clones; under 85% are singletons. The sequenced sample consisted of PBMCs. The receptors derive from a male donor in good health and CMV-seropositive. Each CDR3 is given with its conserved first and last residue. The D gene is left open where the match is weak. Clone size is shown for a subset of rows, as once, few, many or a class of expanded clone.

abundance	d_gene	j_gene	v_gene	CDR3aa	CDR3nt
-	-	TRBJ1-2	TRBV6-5	CASFRSGNNYGYTF	TGTGCCAGTTTCCGGTCGGGTAATAACTATGGCTACACCTTC
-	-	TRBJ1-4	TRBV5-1	CASSRTGLGNEKLFF	TGCGCCAGCAGCCGAACGGGACTGGGGAATGAAAAACTGTTTTTT
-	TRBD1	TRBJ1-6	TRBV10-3	CAISQTGGGNSPLHF	TGTGCCATCAGCCAGACAGGGGGTGGAAATTCACCCCTCCACTTT
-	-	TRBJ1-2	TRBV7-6	CASSLALRGVYGYTF	TGTGCCAGCAGCTTAGCGCTCCGGGGGGTCTATGGCTACACCTTC
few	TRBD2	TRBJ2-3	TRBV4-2	CASSQAGLAGSDTQYF	TGTGCCAGCAGCCAGGCGGGACTAGCGGGCTCAGATACGCAGTATTTT
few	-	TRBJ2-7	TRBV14	CASSQWDGSYEQYF	TGTGCCAGCAGCCAATGGGACGGGAGCTACGAGCAGTACTTC
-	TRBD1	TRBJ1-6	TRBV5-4	CASSQTGGFSPLHF	TGTGCCAGCAGCCAGACAGGGGGATTTTCACCCCTCCACTTT
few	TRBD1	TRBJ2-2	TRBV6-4	CASSGTGDTGELFF	TGTGCCAGCAGTGGGACAGGGGACACCGGGGAGCTGTTTTTT
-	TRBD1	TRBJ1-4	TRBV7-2	CASSTRGANEKLFF	TGTGCCAGCAGCACCAGGGGGGCTAATGAAAAACTGTTTTTT
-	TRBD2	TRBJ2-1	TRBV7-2	CASSLQLAGGQEQFF	TGTGCCAGCAGCTTACAACTAGCGGGGGGGCAGGAGCAGTTCTTC
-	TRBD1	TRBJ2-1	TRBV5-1	CASSVNPGQDNEQFF	TGCGCCAGCAGCGTAAACCCGGGACAGGACAATGAGCAGTTCTTC
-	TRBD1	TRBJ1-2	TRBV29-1	CSAEPGQGYGYTF	TGCAGCGCGGAGCCGGGACAGGGCTATGGCTACACCTTC
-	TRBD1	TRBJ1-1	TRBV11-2	CASSLATGGNTEAFF	TGTGCCAGCAGCTTAGCGACAGGGGGGAACACTGAAGCTTTCTTT
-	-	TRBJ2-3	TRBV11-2	CASSLELGASTDTQYF	TGTGCCAGCAGCTTAGAGTTGGGGGCCAGCACAGATACGCAGTATTTT
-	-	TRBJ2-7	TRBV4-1	CASSQTAASYEQYF	TGCGCCAGCAGCCAGACCGCGGCGTCCTACGAGCAGTACTTC
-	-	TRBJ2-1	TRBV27	CASSLGGGPVEQFF	TGTGCCAGCAGTTTAGGGGGGGGGCCTGTTGAGCAGTTCTTC
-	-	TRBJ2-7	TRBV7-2	CASRYRGAAYEQYF	TGTGCCAGCAGATATAGGGGTGCCGCCTACGAGCAGTACTTC
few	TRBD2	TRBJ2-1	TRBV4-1	CASSRELALNYNEQFF	TGCGCCAGCAGCCGAGAACTAGCGCTGAACTACAATGAGCAGTTCTTC
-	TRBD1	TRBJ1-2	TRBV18	CASSMGQGASINYGYTF	TGTGCCAGCTCAATGGGACAGGGGGCGTCTATTAACTATGGCTACACCTTC
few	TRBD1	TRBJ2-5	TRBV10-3	CAISGTGSETQYF	TGTGCCATCAGTGGGACAGGGTCCGAGACCCAGTACTTC